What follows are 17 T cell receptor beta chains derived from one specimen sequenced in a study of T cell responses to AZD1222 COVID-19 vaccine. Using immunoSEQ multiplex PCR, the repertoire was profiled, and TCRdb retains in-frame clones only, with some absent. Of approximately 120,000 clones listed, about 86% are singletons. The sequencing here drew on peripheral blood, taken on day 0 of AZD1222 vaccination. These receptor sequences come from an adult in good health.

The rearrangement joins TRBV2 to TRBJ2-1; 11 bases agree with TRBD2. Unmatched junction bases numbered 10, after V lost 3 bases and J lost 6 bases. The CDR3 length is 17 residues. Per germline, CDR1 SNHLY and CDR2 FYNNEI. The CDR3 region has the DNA TGTGCCAGCAGTGATATGTTACTAGCGGGAGATCCCAATGAGCAGTTCTTC. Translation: CASSDMLLAGDPNEQFF. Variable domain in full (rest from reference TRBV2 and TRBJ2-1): EPEVTQTPSHQVTQMGQEVILRCVPISNHLYFYWYRQILGQKVEFLVSFYNNEISEKSEIFDDQFSVERPDGSNFTLKIRSTKLEDSAMYFCASSDMLLAGDPNEQFFGPGTRLTVL.

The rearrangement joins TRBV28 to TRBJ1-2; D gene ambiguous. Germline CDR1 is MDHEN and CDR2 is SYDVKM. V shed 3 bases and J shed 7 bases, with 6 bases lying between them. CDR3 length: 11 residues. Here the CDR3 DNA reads TGTGCCAGCAGTTTCGTCAGTGGCTACACCTTC. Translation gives CASSFVSGYTF.

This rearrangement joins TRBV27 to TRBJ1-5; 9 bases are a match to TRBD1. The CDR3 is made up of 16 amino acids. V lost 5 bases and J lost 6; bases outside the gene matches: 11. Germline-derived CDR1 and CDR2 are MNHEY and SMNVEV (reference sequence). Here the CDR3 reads CASSATGTGLSQPQHF. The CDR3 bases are TGTGCCAGCAGTGCTACCGGGACAGGGCTTAGTCAGCCCCAGCATTTT.

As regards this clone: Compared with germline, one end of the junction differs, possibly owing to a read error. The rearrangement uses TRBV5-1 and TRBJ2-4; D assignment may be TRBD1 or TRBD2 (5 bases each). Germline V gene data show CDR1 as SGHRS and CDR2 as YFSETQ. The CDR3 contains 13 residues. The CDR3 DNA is TGCGCCAGCAGCTTAACCGGGACCGGATGGGGTCACTTC. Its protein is CASSLTGTGWGHF.

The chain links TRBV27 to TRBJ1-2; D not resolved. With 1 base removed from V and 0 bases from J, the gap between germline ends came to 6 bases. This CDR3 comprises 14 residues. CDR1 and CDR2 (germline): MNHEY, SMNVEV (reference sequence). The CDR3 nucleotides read TGTGCCAGCAGTTTATATGGGACTAACTATGGCTACACCTTC. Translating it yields CASSLYGTNYGYTF.

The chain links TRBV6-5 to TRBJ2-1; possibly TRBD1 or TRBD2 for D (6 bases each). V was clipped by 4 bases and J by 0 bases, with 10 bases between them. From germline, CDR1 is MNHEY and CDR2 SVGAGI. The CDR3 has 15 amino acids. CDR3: CASSSRGVSYNEQFF. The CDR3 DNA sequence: TGTGCCAGCAGTTCGAGGGGGGTCTCCTACAATGAGCAGTTCTTC.

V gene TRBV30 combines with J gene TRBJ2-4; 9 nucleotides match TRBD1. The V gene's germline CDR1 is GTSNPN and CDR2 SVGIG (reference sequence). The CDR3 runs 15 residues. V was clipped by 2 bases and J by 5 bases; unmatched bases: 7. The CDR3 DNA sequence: TGTGCCTGGAGTATGGGACAGGGCGGCCAAAACATTCAGTACTTC. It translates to CAWSMGQGGQNIQYF. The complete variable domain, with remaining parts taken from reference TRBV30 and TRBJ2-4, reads SQTIHQWPATLVQPVGSPLSLECTVEGTSNPNLYWYRQAAGRGLQLLFYSVGIGQISSEVPQNLSASRPQDRQFILSSKKLLLSDSGFYLCAWSMGQGGQNIQYFGAGTRLSVL.

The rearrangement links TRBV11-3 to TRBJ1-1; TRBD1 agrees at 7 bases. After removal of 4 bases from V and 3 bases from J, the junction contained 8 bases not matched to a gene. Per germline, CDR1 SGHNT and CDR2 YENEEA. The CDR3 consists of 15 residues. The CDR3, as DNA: TGTGCCAGCAGCTCGGGCCAGGGGGACTACACTGAAGCTTTCTTT. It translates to CASSSGQGDYTEAFF.

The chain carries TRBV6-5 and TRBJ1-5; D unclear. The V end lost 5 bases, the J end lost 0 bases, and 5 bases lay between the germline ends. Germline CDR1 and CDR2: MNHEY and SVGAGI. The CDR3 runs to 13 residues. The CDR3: CASSLNSNQPQHF. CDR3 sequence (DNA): TGTGCCAGCAGTCTGAATAGCAATCAGCCCCAGCATTTT.

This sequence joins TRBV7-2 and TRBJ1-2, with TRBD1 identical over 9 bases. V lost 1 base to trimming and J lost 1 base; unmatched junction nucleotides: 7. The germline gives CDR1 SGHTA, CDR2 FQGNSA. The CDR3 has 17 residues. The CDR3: CASSLGGQGGLNYGYTF. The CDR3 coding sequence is TGTGCCAGCAGCTTAGGGGGACAGGGCGGCCTTAACTATGGCTACACCTTC.

The CDR3 DNA reads as TGTGCCAGCAGCTTAGGGGGCTGGGCTGAAGCTTTCTTT. Protein product: CASSLGGWAEAFF. This chain uses TRBV7-2 with TRBJ1-1; the D gene is possibly TRBD1 (5 bases). Germline V CDR1 and CDR2: SGHTA, FQGNSA. The V and J ends lost 1 base and 6 bases respectively, with 9 bases between them. The CDR3 covers 13 residues. Supplemented by reference TRBV7-2 and TRBJ1-1, the full variable domain reads GAGVSQSPSNKVTEKGKDVELRCDPISGHTALYWYRQSLGQGLEFLIYFQGNSAPDKSGLPSDRFSAERTGGSVSTLTIQRTQQEDSAVYLCASSLGGWAEAFFGQGTRLTVV.

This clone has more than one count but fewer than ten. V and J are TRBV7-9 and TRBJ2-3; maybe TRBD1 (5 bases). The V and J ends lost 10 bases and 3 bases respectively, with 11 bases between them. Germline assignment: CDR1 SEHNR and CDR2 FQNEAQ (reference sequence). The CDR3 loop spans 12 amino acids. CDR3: CAIPRGTDTQYF. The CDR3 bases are TGTGCCATCCCTAGGGGTACAGATACGCAGTATTTT.

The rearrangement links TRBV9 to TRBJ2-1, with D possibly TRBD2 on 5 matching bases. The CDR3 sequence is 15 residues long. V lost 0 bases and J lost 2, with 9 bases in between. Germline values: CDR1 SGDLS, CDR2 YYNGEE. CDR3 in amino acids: CASSVAVGTYNEQFF. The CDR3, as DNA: TGTGCCAGCAGCGTAGCTGTCGGGACCTACAATGAGCAGTTCTTC.

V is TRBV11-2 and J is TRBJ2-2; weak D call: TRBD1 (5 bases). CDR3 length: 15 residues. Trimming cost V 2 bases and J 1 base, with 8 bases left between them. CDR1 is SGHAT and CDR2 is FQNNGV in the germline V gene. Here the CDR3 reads CASSLQGWNTGELFF. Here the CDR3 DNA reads TGTGCCAGCAGCTTACAGGGATGGAACACCGGGGAGCTGTTTTTT.

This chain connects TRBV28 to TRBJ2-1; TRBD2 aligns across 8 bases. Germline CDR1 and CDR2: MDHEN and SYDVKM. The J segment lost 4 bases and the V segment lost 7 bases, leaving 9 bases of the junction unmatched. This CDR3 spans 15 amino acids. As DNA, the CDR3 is TGTGCCAGCACCCCACTAGCGGTCGATTACAATGAGCAGTTCTTC. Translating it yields CASTPLAVDYNEQFF. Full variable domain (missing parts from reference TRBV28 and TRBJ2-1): DVKVTQSSRYLVKRTGEKVFLECVQDMDHENMFWYRQDPGLGLRLIYFSYDVKMKEKGDIPEGYSVSREKKERFSLILESASTNQTSMYLCASTPLAVDYNEQFFGPGTRLTVL.

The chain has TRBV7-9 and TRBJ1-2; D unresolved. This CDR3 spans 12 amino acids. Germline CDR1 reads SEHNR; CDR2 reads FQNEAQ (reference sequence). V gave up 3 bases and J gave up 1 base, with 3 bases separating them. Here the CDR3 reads CASSFSNYGYTF. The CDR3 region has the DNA TGTGCCAGCAGCTTCAGTAACTATGGCTACACCTTC.

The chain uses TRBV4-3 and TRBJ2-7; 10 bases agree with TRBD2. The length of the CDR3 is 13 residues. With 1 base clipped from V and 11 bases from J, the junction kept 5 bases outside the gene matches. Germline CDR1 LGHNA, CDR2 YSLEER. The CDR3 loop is CASSQGLAGVKYF. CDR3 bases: TGCGCCAGCAGCCAAGGTCTAGCGGGAGTAAAGTACTTC.